This T cell receptor beta chain was observed in a study of CD8+ T cells in alopecia areata. About the study: People stayed on tofacitinib for 6 to 18 months, then stopped the drug for 6 months. Regarding the study as a whole: Especially in alopecia totalis/universalis, lesional scalp showed greater clonality than normal scalp did.

Extraction of RNA preceded its reverse transcription into cDNA, which served as the sequencing template. The data were produced by immunoSEQ multiplex PCR, yet TCRdb's version contains in-frame clones alone and is incomplete. The sample consists of around 190,000 clones, 55% to 70% of them appearing once. Treatment: oral pan-JAK inhibitor, 5-10 mg twice daily. About this clone: Its antigen remains unknown.

The CDR3 spans 14 residues. CDR1 MDHEN and CDR2 SYDVKM come from the germline V gene. V trimming: 2 bases; J trimming: 5 bases; junction bases outside the gene matches: 1. The TCR sequence derives from a human donor with alopecia areata. The specimen was CD4+ T cells sorted from blood, collected at week 4, from a patient treated with tofacitinib. The V gene is TRBV28, the J gene TRBJ2-2; 8 bases agree with TRBD1. CDR3: CASSLDRGTGELFF. DNA for the CDR3: TGTGCCAGCAGTTTAGACAGGGGAACCGGGGAGCTGTTTTTT. The entire variable domain, with the rest obtained from reference TRBV28 and TRBJ2-2, is as follows: DVKVTQSSRYLVKRTGEKVFLECVQDMDHENMFWYRQDPGLGLRLIYFSYDVKMKEKGDIPEGYSVSREKKERFSLILESASTNQTSMYLCASSLDRGTGELFFGEGSRLTVL.